This TCR beta chain stems from a study of shared clonotypes between healthy human individuals. Evenly divided among several immunoSEQ plates was the genomic DNA of each subset. This table comes from immunoSEQ multiplex PCR, and its TCRdb copy is limited to in-frame clones, with some not included. The repertoire consists of about 580,000 clones, with about 98% occurring once and the leading ten covering 0.3% to 0.35%. The naive CD8 population came from CD45RO-negative cells selected for CCR7, without terminally differentiated effector memory CD45RA+ cells. Donation came from healthy HIV-negative adults that had no recent acute infections or vaccinations. There were only Caucasian adults among the donors, and all lived in Nashville, Tennessee. The ends were cut back, 0 bases at V and 3 bases at J, with 12 bases in the middle. Germline values: CDR1 SGHRS, CDR2 YFSETQ. The CDR3 has 15 amino acids.

The sequence came from a man younger than 40 in good health. The chain couples TRBV5-1 to TRBJ1-1, with D perhaps matching TRBD1 (5 bases). Sequences were obtained from naive CD8+ T cells sorted from blood. CDR3 DNA: TGCGCCAGCAGCTTGGATTATCCGGGGGACACTGAAGCTTTCTTT. Its protein is CASSLDYPGDTEAFF.